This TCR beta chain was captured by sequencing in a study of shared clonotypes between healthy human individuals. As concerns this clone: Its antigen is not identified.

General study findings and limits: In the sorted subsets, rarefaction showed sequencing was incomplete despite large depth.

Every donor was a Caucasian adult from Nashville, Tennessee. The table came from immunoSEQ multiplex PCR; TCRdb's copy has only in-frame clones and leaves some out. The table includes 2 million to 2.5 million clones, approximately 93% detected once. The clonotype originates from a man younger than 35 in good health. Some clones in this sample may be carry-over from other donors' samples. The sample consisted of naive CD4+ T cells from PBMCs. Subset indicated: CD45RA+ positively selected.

The CDR3 bases are TGTGCCAGCAGCCCACGGACAGGGTTTGACCTAGCCAAAAACATTCAGTACTTC. It translates to CASSPRTGFDLAKNIQYF. V gene TRBV7-9 combines with J gene TRBJ2-4, with 8 positions matching TRBD1. This CDR3 region has 18 residues. The V gene's germline CDR1 is SEHNR and CDR2 FQNEAQ (reference sequence). V dropped 5 bases and J dropped 0; count of bases not matched to a gene: 12. Variable domain in full (rest from reference TRBV7-9 and TRBJ2-4): DTGVSQNPRHKITKRGQNVTFRCDPISEHNRLYWYRQTLGQGPEFLTYFQNEAQLEKSRLLSDRFSAERPKGSFSTLEIQRTEQGDSAMYLCASSPRTGFDLAKNIQYFGAGTRLSVL.